This passage covers 9 T cell receptor beta chains from one sample sequenced in a study of T cell changes during pregnancy in multiple sclerosis. The table came from immunoSEQ multiplex PCR; TCRdb's copy has only in-frame clones and leaves some out. Among around 59,000 clones, almost 95% were seen once, and the ten largest hold under 0.95%. This sample comprised peripheral blood, obtained in the first trimester of pregnancy. Receptor source: a female donor with multiple sclerosis, enrolled in a pregnancy study.

The chain carries TRBV5-4 and TRBJ2-2; 8 bases are shared with TRBD2. The CDR3 is made up of 17 amino acids. Trimming took 2 bases from V and 1 from J; bases not matched to a gene: 7. CDR1 SGHNT and CDR2 YYREEE come from the germline V gene (reference sequence). The CDR3 here is CASSLGGLAGNTGELFF. The CDR3 DNA reads as TGTGCCAGCAGCTTAGGCGGACTAGCTGGGAACACCGGGGAGCTGTTTTTT.

V gene TRBV19 combines with J gene TRBJ2-1, with TRBD2 as a possible D gene (6 bases). The germline V and J ends were trimmed by 5 bases and 8 bases, with 13 bases remaining between them. Germline lookup yields CDR1 LNHDA and CDR2 SQIVND (reference sequence). This CDR3 has 13 residues. CDR3 sequence reads: CASSPRLVDEQFF. The DNA for the CDR3 is TGTGCCAGTAGTCCCCGACTAGTAGATGAGCAGTTCTTC.

The rearrangement links TRBV6-6 to TRBJ2-1; 10 bases match TRBD2. The CDR3 has 16 amino acids. With 5 bases clipped from V and 5 bases from J, the junction kept 9 bases outside the gene matches. Germline values: CDR1 MNHNY, CDR2 SVGAGI (reference sequence). The DNA of the CDR3 is TGTGCCAGCAGTCCGCGAAGCGGGGGGGCAAACAATGAGCAGTTCTTC. As protein: CASSPRSGGANNEQFF.

This clone was found many times. The chain couples TRBV6-4 to TRBJ2-3; TRBD2 agrees at 9 bases. The CDR3 has 15 residues. From germline, CDR1 is MRHNA and CDR2 SNTAGT. V dropped 6 bases and J dropped 4; count of bases not matched to a gene: 8. The CDR3 nucleotides are TGTGCCAGCAGGAGCGGGGGGTCCCCCGCAGATACGCAGTATTTT. Protein product: CASRSGGSPADTQYF.

The chain carries TRBV18 and TRBJ1-4, with TRBD1 identical over 7 bases. The CDR3 has 15 amino acids. Losses at the gene ends were 3 bases for V and 3 bases for J; bases not matched to a gene: 4. Germline CDR1 reads KGHSH; CDR2 reads LQKENI. CDR3 nucleotides: TGTGCCAGCTCACCGCAGGGGGTGCCTAATGAAAAACTGTTTTTT. It is translated as CASSPQGVPNEKLFF. Based on the CDR3 plus reference TRBV18 and TRBJ1-4, the full variable domain is NAGVMQNPRHLVRRRGQEARLRCSPMKGHSHVYWYRQLPEEGLKFMVYLQKENIIDESGMPKERFSAEFPKEGPSILRIQQVVRGDSAAYFCASSPQGVPNEKLFFGSGTQLSVL.

V is TRBV7-2 and J is TRBJ1-1; 11 bases agree with TRBD1. The V gene end was trimmed by 3 bases and the J gene end by 4 bases; junction bases not matched to a gene: 1. Germline V gene data show CDR1 as SGHTA and CDR2 as FQGNSA. This CDR3 region has 14 residues. The CDR3 DNA is TGTGCCAGCAGCTTCGGGACAGGGGGCACTGAAGCTTTCTTT. Amino acids: CASSFGTGGTEAFF.

J is TRBJ1-2 and V is TRBV18; TRBD1 aligns across 7 bases. Looked up from germline, CDR1 is KGHSH and CDR2 is LQKENI. The CDR3 is made up of 13 amino acids. Unmatched junction bases numbered 4, after V lost 5 bases and J lost 4 bases. The CDR3 bases are TGTGCCAGCTCATTGGGACAGTCCTATGGCTACACCTTC. Translation gives CASSLGQSYGYTF. Together with reference TRBV18 and TRBJ1-2, the CDR3 gives the full variable domain: NAGVMQNPRHLVRRRGQEARLRCSPMKGHSHVYWYRQLPEEGLKFMVYLQKENIIDESGMPKERFSAEFPKEGPSILRIQQVVRGDSAAYFCASSLGQSYGYTFGSGTRLTVV.

The chain links TRBV4-3 to TRBJ2-1; 8 bases are shared with TRBD2. The germline gives CDR1 LGHNA, CDR2 YSLEER. V shed 1 base and J 6 bases; nucleotides not matched to a gene: 11. CDR3 length equals 17 residues. Here the CDR3 reads CASSQVRGTGGGNEQFF. For the CDR3, the DNA is TGCGCCAGCAGCCAAGTAAGGGGGACCGGGGGGGGCAATGAGCAGTTCTTC.

The chain uses TRBV6-5 and TRBJ2-1, with 7 bases matching TRBD2. CDR1 and CDR2 from the germline V gene are MNHEY and SVGAGI. The CDR3 runs 14 residues. Trimming took 9 bases from V and 8 from J; bases not matched to a gene: 13. CDR3 sequence (DNA): TGTGCCAGTCGTTGGGGGGGGAGACGCTATGAGCAGTTCTTC. Protein product: CASRWGGRRYEQFF.